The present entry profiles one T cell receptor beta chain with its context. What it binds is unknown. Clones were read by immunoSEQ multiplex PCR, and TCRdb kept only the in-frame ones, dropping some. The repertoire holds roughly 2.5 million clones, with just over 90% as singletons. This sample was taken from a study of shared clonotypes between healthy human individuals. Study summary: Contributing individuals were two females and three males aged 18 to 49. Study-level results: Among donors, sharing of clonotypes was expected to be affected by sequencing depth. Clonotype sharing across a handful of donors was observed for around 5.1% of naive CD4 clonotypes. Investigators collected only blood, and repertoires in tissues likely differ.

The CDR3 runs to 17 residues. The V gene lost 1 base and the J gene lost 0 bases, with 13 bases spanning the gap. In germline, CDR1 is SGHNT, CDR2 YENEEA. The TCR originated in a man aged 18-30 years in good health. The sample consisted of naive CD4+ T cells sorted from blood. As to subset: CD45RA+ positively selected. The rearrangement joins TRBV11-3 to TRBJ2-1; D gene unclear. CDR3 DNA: TGTGCCAGCAGCTTAGGTAGGGCACAATTCTCCTACAATGAGCAGTTCTTC. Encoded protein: CASSLGRAQFSYNEQFF.